One and the same sample provided the 24 T cell receptor beta chains below, sequenced in a study of blood T cell repertoires in COVID-19. The assay was immunoSEQ multiplex PCR, and TCRdb's table has in-frame clones only and misses some. The top ten clones hold around 40% of a sample with some 80,000 clones, 80% to 85% of them seen once. Sequenced sample: peripheral blood. These receptors all stem from a man aged 80 or over with acute or convalescent COVID-19.

This chain joins TRBV24-1 and TRBJ2-3, with 7 bases that match TRBD2. Trimming removed 2 bases from V and 2 bases from J; junction bases left unmatched: 3. Germline CDR1 is KGHDR and CDR2 is SFDVKD. The CDR3 contains 15 residues. CDR3 sequence reads: CATSDSGTNTDTQYF. The CDR3 DNA reads as TGTGCCACCAGTGATTCCGGGACTAACACAGATACGCAGTATTTT.

This clone was counted only a few times. J is TRBJ2-6 and V is TRBV19; possibly TRBD1 for D (6 bases). Per germline, CDR1 LNHDA and CDR2 SQIVND (reference sequence). V was cut by 6 bases and J by 0 bases, with 12 bases left in between. This CDR3 is built from 16 residues. The CDR3 DNA is TGTGCCAGTAGATCAGGGGTAGTCTCTGGGGCCAACGTCCTGACTTTC. Translating gives CASRSGVVSGANVLTF.

V gene TRBV28 combines with J gene TRBJ2-1; D gene uncertain. Per germline, CDR1 MDHEN and CDR2 SYDVKM. This CDR3 has 14 amino acids. V lost 2 bases to trimming and J lost 2 bases, with 7 bases between them. The CDR3 DNA sequence: TGTGCCAGCAGTTTAGCTAGTCCCTACAATGAGCAGTTCTTC. It codes for CASSLASPYNEQFF.

The rearrangement joins TRBV3-1 (or the pseudogene TRBV3-2) to TRBJ1-5; D gene uncertain. Germline V lookup: CDR1 LGHDT, CDR2 YNNKEL (reference sequence). The CDR3 has 13 amino acids. Between the trimmed V and J ends, which lost 1 base and 5 bases, there was a span of 6 bases. CDR3 sequence (DNA): TGTGCCAGCAGCCAAGCGGGAGATCAGCCCCAGCATTTT. Protein sequence: CASSQAGDQPQHF.

The chain employs TRBV2 and TRBJ1-5, with 10 bases lining up with TRBD1. The ends lost 1 base at V and 7 bases at J; junction bases unmatched: 1. Germline values: CDR1 SNHLY, CDR2 FYNNEI. The CDR3 loop spans 14 amino acids. Written as DNA, the CDR3 is TGTGCCAGCAGTGAAGGGACAGGGGGGCAGCCCCAGCATTTT. It yields the protein CASSEGTGGQPQHF.

The chain uses TRBV7-3 and TRBJ2-2; maybe TRBD1 (6 bases). The V end was cut by 5 bases, the J end by 4 bases, with 11 bases between. The CDR3 covers 14 residues. Germline CDR1 reads SGHTA; CDR2 reads FQGTGA. The CDR3 DNA sequence: TGTGCCAGCAGCGAACAGGGTTCCACCGGGGAGCTGTTTTTT. It codes for CASSEQGSTGELFF.

This clone turned up a few times. The chain carries TRBV7-8 and TRBJ2-7; TRBD2 is a possible D gene (5 bases). The CDR3 is 13 residues long. Germline-derived CDR1 and CDR2 are SGHVS and FQNEAQ. The V and J ends lost 3 bases and 6 bases respectively, with 12 bases between them. CDR3 amino acids: CASSLGVGSEQYF. Written as DNA, the CDR3 is TGTGCCAGCAGCTTGGGAGTGGGGAGCGAGCAGTACTTC.

This chain links TRBV30 with TRBJ1-5; D is uncertain. The ends were cut back, 0 bases at V and 1 base at J, with 13 bases in the middle. Germline loops: CDR1 GTSNPN, CDR2 SVGIG (reference sequence). The CDR3 length is 16 residues. The DNA for the CDR3 is TGTGCCTGGAGTGTATCGGGGTTTGGGAGCAATCAGCCCCAGCATTTT. This gives the protein CAWSVSGFGSNQPQHF. Full variable domain (remainder filled in from reference TRBV30 and TRBJ1-5): SQTIHQWPATLVQPVGSPLSLECTVEGTSNPNLYWYRQAAGRGLQLLFYSVGIGQISSEVPQNLSASRPQDRQFILSSKKLLLSDSGFYLCAWSVSGFGSNQPQHFGDGTRLSIL.

The CDR3 DNA follows: TGTGCCAGCAGCCCGGACAGGGGATTCTCCCATGAGCAGTTCTTC. This codes for CASSPDRGFSHEQFF. The J gene is TRBJ2-1, the V gene TRBV3-1 (or the pseudogene TRBV3-2); 9 bases agree with TRBD1. The V gene's germline CDR1 is LGHDT and CDR2 YNNKEL (reference sequence). Trimming cost V 4 bases and J 8 bases; bases outside gene matches: 9. The CDR3 loop spans 15 amino acids.

V usage is TRBV4-3 and J usage is TRBJ2-7; 7 nucleotides align to TRBD2. V lost 3 bases, J lost 6 bases, and 8 bases stayed unmatched. CDR1 and CDR2 from the germline V gene are LGHNA and YSLEER. The CDR3 has 14 amino acids. CDR3 residues: CASSQPDREAEQYF. The CDR3 nucleotides are TGCGCCAGCAGCCAGCCCGACCGGGAGGCCGAGCAGTACTTC.

About this clone: At the DNA level, this CDR3 is encoded by other sequences in the same sample as well. The V call is TRBV3-1 (or the pseudogene TRBV3-2), the J call TRBJ1-5; D is uncertain. Germline loops: CDR1 LGHDT, CDR2 YNNKEL (reference sequence). The CDR3 is 13 amino acids. V was cut by 4 bases and J by 3 bases, with 7 bases left in between. CDR3 sequence reads: CASSRGDNQPQHF. The CDR3 DNA follows: TGTGCCAGCAGCCGCGGAGACAATCAGCCCCAGCATTTT.

The CDR3 region has the DNA TGCGCCAGCAGGGTTGACAGGGGGCGCGGTGAAAAACTGTTTTTT. It translates to CASRVDRGRGEKLFF. This chain connects TRBV5-1 to TRBJ1-4, with 10 bases aligning to TRBD1. The ends lost 5 bases at V and 7 bases at J; junction bases unmatched: 8. Germline CDR1 reads SGHRS; CDR2 reads YFSETQ. The CDR3 is made up of 15 amino acids.

The rearrangement links TRBV18 to TRBJ1-1, with 8 bases identical to TRBD1. Germline CDR1 is KGHSH and CDR2 is LQKENI. Losses at the gene ends were 4 bases for V and 1 base for J; bases not matched to a gene: 23. This CDR3 comprises 21 residues. CDR3 region: CASSLVLTLGTGENRNTEAFF. DNA of the CDR3: TGTGCCAGCTCACTTGTACTTACACTCGGGACAGGCGAGAACCGGAACACTGAAGCTTTCTTT.

This clone was seen once. J is TRBJ1-1 and V is TRBV5-6, with a possible D match to TRBD1 (5 bases). From germline, CDR1 is SGHDT and CDR2 YYEEEE. Trimming pared 0 bases from V and 0 bases from J, leaving 9 bases between. This CDR3 has 15 amino acids. The chain's CDR3 is CASSLGGSMNTEAFF. The DNA of the CDR3 is TGTGCCAGCAGCTTGGGGGGCTCCATGAACACTGAAGCTTTCTTT. The whole variable domain, remainder taken from reference TRBV5-6 and TRBJ1-1, is DAGVTQSPTHLIKTRGQQVTLRCSPKSGHDTVSWYQQALGQGPQFIFQYYEEEERQRGNFPDRFSGHQFPNYSSELNVNALLLGDSALYLCASSLGGSMNTEAFFGQGTRLTVV.

J is TRBJ2-3 and V is TRBV2; 7 bases match TRBD2. Germline V gene lookup returns CDR1 SNHLY and CDR2 FYNNEI. CDR3 length: 14 residues. V lost 4 bases and J lost 1; bases outside the gene matches: 2. CDR3 protein: CASSVTSGTDTQYF. In DNA, the CDR3 is TGTGCCAGCAGTGTCACTAGCGGCACAGATACGCAGTATTTT.

This clone was counted a single time. The gene calls are TRBV28 and TRBJ1-5; 7 bases are a match to TRBD1. Trimming at V came to 6 bases and at J to 6 bases, leaving 17 bases not matched to a gene. The CDR3 extends over 17 amino acids. Germline V gives CDR1 MDHEN, CDR2 SYDVKM. CDR3 coding DNA: TGTGCCAGCAGGATACCGTATTTGACAGGGAAGGGTCAGCCCCAGCATTTT. Its translation is CASRIPYLTGKGQPQHF.

V and J are TRBV7-3 and TRBJ2-7; D gene uncertain. Germline CDR1 and CDR2: SGHTA and FQGTGA. With 0 bases removed from V and 3 bases from J, the gap between germline ends came to 6 bases. This CDR3 comprises 13 residues. CDR3 sequence (DNA): TGTGCCAGCAGCTTAACGGCAGGCTACGAGCAGTACTTC. As protein: CASSLTAGYEQYF.

The V call is TRBV28, the J call TRBJ2-2; 8 bases agree with TRBD2. There are 16 residues in the CDR3. The trim removed 7 bases at V and 3 bases at J, leaving 10 bases unmatched. Germline loops: CDR1 MDHEN, CDR2 SYDVKM. The CDR3 reads CASMGRGGADTGELFF. In DNA form, the CDR3 reads TGTGCCAGCATGGGCCGGGGGGGAGCGGACACCGGGGAGCTGTTTTTT.

This clone was seen a single time. The chain has TRBV3-1 (or the pseudogene TRBV3-2) and TRBJ2-1; TRBD2 agrees at 7 bases. V was pared by 0 bases and J by 6 bases, with 5 bases of the junction left unmatched. CDR1 is LGHDT, CDR2 YNNKEL, per germline (reference sequence). This CDR3 has 15 amino acids. The CDR3 region is CASSQDWGGGNEQFF. For the CDR3, the DNA is TGTGCCAGCAGCCAAGACTGGGGGGGAGGCAATGAGCAGTTCTTC.

This chain uses TRBV30 with TRBJ2-1; a weak D match, TRBD1 (5 bases). V lost 4 bases to trimming and J lost 5 bases, with 9 bases between them. CDR3 length equals 12 residues. Germline V gene lookup returns CDR1 GTSNPN and CDR2 SVGIG (reference sequence). The chain's CDR3 is CAWTRQHNEQFF. CDR3 sequence (DNA): TGTGCCTGGACTAGACAGCACAATGAGCAGTTCTTC. The full variable domain, in which reference TRBV30 and TRBJ2-1 provide the parts outside the CDR3, is SQTIHQWPATLVQPVGSPLSLECTVEGTSNPNLYWYRQAAGRGLQLLFYSVGIGQISSEVPQNLSASRPQDRQFILSSKKLLLSDSGFYLCAWTRQHNEQFFGPGTRLTVL.

The chain employs TRBV24-1 and TRBJ2-1; TRBD2 matches at 8 bases. CDR3 length equals 15 residues. CDR1 KGHDR and CDR2 SFDVKD come from the germline V gene. Trimming took 3 bases from V and 9 from J; bases not matched to a gene: 9. The CDR3 region has the DNA TGTGCCACCAGTGATGTGAGCGGGAGTGGGGCTGAGCAGTTCTTC. It yields the protein CATSDVSGSGAEQFF.

The chain has TRBV7-6 and TRBJ2-1; D gene uncertain. The CDR3 sequence is 16 residues long. Germline V lookup: CDR1 SGHVS, CDR2 FNYEAQ. V was cut by 5 bases and J by 0 bases, with 14 bases left in between. CDR3 in amino acids: CASSPAPPSSYNEQFF. DNA for the CDR3: TGTGCCAGCAGCCCCGCCCCCCCTAGCTCCTACAATGAGCAGTTCTTC.

The CDR3 coding sequence is TGTGCCTGGAGTTCCATTCCGGGACAGTACAATGAGCAGTTCTTC. This translates into CAWSSIPGQYNEQFF. The chain links TRBV30 to TRBJ2-1; 7 bases agree with TRBD1. The CDR3 consists of 15 residues. Germline CDR1 GTSNPN, CDR2 SVGIG (reference sequence). Trimming cost V 2 bases and J 4 bases; bases outside gene matches: 8.

This sequence joins TRBV13 and TRBJ1-2, with D tentatively TRBD1 (5 bases). The V gene lost 4 bases and the J gene lost 7 bases, with 10 bases spanning the gap. CDR1 and CDR2 from the germline V gene are PRHDT and FYEKMQ (reference sequence). The length of the CDR3 is 12 residues. CDR3 DNA sequence: TGTGCCAGCAGCTCTGGACATGGTGGCTACACCTTC. It encodes CASSSGHGGYTF.